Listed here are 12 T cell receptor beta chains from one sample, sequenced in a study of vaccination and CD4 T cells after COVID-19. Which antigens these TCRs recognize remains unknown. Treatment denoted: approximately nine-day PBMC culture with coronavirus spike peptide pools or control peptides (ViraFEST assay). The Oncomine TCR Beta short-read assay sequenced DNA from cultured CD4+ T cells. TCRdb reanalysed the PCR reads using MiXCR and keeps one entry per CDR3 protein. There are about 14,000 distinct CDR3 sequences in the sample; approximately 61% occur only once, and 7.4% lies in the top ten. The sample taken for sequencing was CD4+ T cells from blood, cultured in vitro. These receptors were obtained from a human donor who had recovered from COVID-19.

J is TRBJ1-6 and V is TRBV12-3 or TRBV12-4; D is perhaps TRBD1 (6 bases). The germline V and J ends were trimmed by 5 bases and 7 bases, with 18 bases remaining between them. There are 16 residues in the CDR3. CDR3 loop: CASSKGQILTNSPLHF. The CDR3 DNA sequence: TGTGCCAGCAGTAAAGGACAGATTCTAACAAATTCACCCCTCCACTTT.

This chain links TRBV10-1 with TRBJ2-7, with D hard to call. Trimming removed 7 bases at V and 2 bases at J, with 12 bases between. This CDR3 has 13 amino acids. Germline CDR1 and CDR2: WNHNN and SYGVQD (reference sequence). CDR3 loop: CASIQAPTYEQYF. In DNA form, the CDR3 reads TGCGCCAGCATTCAGGCCCCTACCTACGAGCAGTACTTC.

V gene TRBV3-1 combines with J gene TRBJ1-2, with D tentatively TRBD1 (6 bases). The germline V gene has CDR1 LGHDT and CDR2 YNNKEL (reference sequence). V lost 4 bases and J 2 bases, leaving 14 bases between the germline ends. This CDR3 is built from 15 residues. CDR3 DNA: TGTGCCAGCAGCCCTGGAAACAGGGACAACTATGGCTACACCTTC. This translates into CASSPGNRDNYGYTF.

This CDR3 reads CASSPRTGGLGGYTF. CDR3 bases: TGTGCCAGCAGCCCTAGGACAGGGGGATTGGGTGGCTACACCTTC. V and J are TRBV5-8 and TRBJ1-2, with 10 bases aligning to TRBD1. V lost 4 bases to trimming and J lost 7 bases; unmatched junction nucleotides: 10. Germline assignment: CDR1 SGHTS and CDR2 YDEGEE. The CDR3 has 15 amino acids.

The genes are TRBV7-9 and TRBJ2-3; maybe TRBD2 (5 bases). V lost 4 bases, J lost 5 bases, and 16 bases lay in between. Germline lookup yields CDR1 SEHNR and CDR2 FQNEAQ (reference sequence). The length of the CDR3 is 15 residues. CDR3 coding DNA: TGTGCCAGCAGCTCCCAAACCGGGATTAGAGATACGCAGTATTTT. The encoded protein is CASSSQTGIRDTQYF.

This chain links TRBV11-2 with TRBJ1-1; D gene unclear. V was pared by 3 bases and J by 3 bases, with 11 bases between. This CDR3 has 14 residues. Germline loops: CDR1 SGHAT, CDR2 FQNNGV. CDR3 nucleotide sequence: TGTGCCAGCAGCTTCGAACGGGGTCACACTGAAGCTTTCTTT. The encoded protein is CASSFERGHTEAFF.

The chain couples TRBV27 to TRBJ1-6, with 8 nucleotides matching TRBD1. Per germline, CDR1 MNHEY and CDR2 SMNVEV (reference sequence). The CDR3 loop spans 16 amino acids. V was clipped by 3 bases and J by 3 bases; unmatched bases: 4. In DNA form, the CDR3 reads TGTGCCAGCAGTTTCTTACAGGGGGACTATAATTCACCCCTCCACTTT. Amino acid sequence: CASSFLQGDYNSPLHF.

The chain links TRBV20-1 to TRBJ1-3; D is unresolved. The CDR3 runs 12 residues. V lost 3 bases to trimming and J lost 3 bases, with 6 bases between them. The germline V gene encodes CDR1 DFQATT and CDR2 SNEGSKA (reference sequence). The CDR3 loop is CSARGFGNTIYF. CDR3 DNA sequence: TGCAGTGCTAGGGGGTTTGGAAACACCATATATTTT.

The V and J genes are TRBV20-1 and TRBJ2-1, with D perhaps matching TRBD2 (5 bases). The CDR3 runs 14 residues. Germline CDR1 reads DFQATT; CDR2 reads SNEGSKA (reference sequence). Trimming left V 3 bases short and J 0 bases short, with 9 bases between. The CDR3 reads CSARDSSSYNEQFF. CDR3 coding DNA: TGCAGTGCTAGGGACTCGAGCTCCTACAATGAGCAGTTCTTC.

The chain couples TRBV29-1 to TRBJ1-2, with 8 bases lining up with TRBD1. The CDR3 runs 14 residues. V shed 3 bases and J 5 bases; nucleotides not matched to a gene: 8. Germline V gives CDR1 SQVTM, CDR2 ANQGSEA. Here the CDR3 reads CSVERTGSGYGYTF. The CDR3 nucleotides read TGCAGCGTTGAGAGGACAGGGAGCGGGTATGGCTACACCTTC.

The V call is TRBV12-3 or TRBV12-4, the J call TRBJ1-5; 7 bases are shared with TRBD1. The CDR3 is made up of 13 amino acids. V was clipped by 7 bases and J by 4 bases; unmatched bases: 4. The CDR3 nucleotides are TGTGCCAGCAATACAGGGGAAAATCAGCCCCAGCATTTT. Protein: CASNTGENQPQHF.

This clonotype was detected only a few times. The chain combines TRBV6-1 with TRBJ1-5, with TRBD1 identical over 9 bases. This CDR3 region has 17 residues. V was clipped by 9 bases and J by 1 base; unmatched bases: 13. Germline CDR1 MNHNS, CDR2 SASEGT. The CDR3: CASLGTGMSRSNQPQHF. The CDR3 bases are TGTGCCAGTTTAGGGACAGGGATGAGCCGGAGCAATCAGCCCCAGCATTTT.